Following are 18 T cell receptor beta chains from one sample sequenced in a study of cytomegalovirus exposure and HLA in healthy donors. The study ran its PCR with 60 Vbeta and 13 Jbeta primers. Produced via immunoSEQ multiplex PCR; TCRdb's table is partial and in-frame only. This table has fewer than 150,000 clones, more than 75% appearing once. The sample consisted of PBMCs. The receptors originated from a male donor in good health and CMV-seronegative.

The chain links TRBV10-1 to TRBJ2-7; TRBD1 might be the D (6 bases). Germline CDR1 reads WNHNN; CDR2 reads SYGVQD (reference sequence). Trimming pared 11 bases from V and 4 bases from J, leaving 21 bases between. The CDR3 contains 14 residues. The CDR3 sequence is CACTGLRSVYEQYF. The DNA of the CDR3 is TGCGCCTGTACAGGGCTTCGCTCTGTTTACGAGCAGTACTTC.

This chain connects TRBV19 to TRBJ2-3; D is possibly TRBD2 (5 bases). Germline lookup yields CDR1 LNHDA and CDR2 SQIVND (reference sequence). Between the trimmed V and J ends, which lost 6 bases and 5 bases, there was a span of 12 bases. The CDR3 has 13 amino acids. The CDR3 loop is CASSGREGDTQYF. CDR3 DNA sequence: TGTGCCAGTAGCGGGCGTGAGGGAGATACGCAGTATTTT.

The chain combines TRBV28 with TRBJ2-2, with D perhaps TRBD2 (7 bases). The CDR3 has 18 amino acids. Deletions cut 3 bases from V and 4 bases from J, with 21 bases between. The V gene's germline CDR1 is MDHEN and CDR2 SYDVKM. The CDR3: CASSLLIGGGATTGELFF. The CDR3 DNA reads TGTGCCAGCAGTTTGTTAATCGGTGGGGGGGCCACCACCGGGGAGCTGTTTTTT.

V usage is TRBV7-9 and J usage is TRBJ2-7, with D possibly matching TRBD2 (5 bases). The germline gives CDR1 SEHNR, CDR2 FQNEAQ (reference sequence). This CDR3 has 13 amino acids. V lost 5 bases, J lost 0 bases, and 8 bases lay in between. The CDR3 DNA sequence: TGTGCCAGCAGCCCTCGGGGCTCCTACGAGCAGTACTTC. Residues: CASSPRGSYEQYF.

This clone was counted a single time. The chain joins TRBV2 to TRBJ2-1; D perhaps matches TRBD1 (5 bases). The CDR3 runs to 12 residues. Germline-derived CDR1 and CDR2 are SNHLY and FYNNEI. Trimming shortened V by 4 bases and J by 10 bases, and 11 bases separated the two germline ends. The CDR3 spells CASSVGQLEQFF. CDR3 coding DNA: TGTGCCAGCAGTGTGGGGCAACTCGAGCAGTTCTTC.

The chain carries TRBV7-2 and TRBJ1-4; 8 bases agree with TRBD1. This CDR3 spans 15 amino acids. Germline CDR1 and CDR2: SGHTA and FQGNSA. V dropped 5 bases and J dropped 8; count of bases not matched to a gene: 10. This chain's CDR3 is CASSSLPTGEEKLFF. The CDR3 region has the DNA TGTGCCAGCAGCAGTCTTCCGACAGGGGAAGAAAAACTGTTTTTT.

This clone was recorded a few times. This chain uses TRBV2 with TRBJ2-7; possibly TRBD1 for D (6 bases). Per germline, CDR1 SNHLY and CDR2 FYNNEI. V was trimmed by 1 base and J by 0 bases, leaving 7 bases between them. The CDR3 spans 14 residues. The CDR3 bases are TGTGCCAGCAGTGAAGACAGGGACTCCTACGAGCAGTACTTC. This codes for CASSEDRDSYEQYF.

With regard to this clone: Other nucleotide sequences in the sample specify the same CDR3. The gene calls are TRBV27 and TRBJ1-4; D gene unclear. CDR1 MNHEY and CDR2 SMNVEV come from the germline V gene (reference sequence). The CDR3 spans 14 residues. The V end lost 3 bases, the J end lost 7 bases, and 12 bases lay between the germline ends. CDR3 residues: CASSFRGEREKLFF. The CDR3 nucleotides read TGTGCCAGCAGTTTCCGGGGTGAACGTGAAAAACTGTTTTTT. Full variable domain (remainder filled in from reference TRBV27 and TRBJ1-4): EAQVTQNPRYLITVTGKKLTVTCSQNMNHEYMSWYRQDPGLGLRQIYYSMNVEVTDKGDVPEGYKVSRKEKRNFPLILESPSPNQTSLYFCASSFRGEREKLFFGSGTQLSVL.

This clone was recorded a few times. Other DNA sequences in this sample translate to the same CDR3. The chain couples TRBV9 to TRBJ1-2; D gene unclear. CDR3 length equals 15 residues. Trimming stripped 0 bases from V and 4 bases from J, with 13 bases between. The germline gives CDR1 SGDLS, CDR2 YYNGEE. The CDR3 nucleotides read TGTGCCAGCAGCGTAGATCCCCGGGAATCCTATGGCTACACCTTC. Encoded protein: CASSVDPRESYGYTF.

V and J are TRBV5-4 and TRBJ2-3; D is perhaps TRBD1 (7 bases). V lost 5 bases and J lost 4, with 23 bases in between. The CDR3 loop spans 17 amino acids. The germline gives CDR1 SGHNT, CDR2 YYREEE (reference sequence). As DNA, the CDR3 is TGTGCCAGCAGTTCCGGACAAAGGGCGGGACAGCCAGATACGCAGTATTTT. Translating it yields CASSSGQRAGQPDTQYF.

The chain combines TRBV27 with TRBJ1-3; the D is unclear. The V and J ends lost 5 bases and 4 bases respectively, with 9 bases between them. Germline V gene lookup returns CDR1 MNHEY and CDR2 SMNVEV (reference sequence). CDR3 size: 13 residues. CDR3 amino acids: CASSLREGNTIYF. Here the CDR3 DNA reads TGTGCCAGCAGTCTAAGAGAGGGAAACACCATATATTTT.

The chain uses TRBV27 and TRBJ1-2; TRBD1 matches 7 bases. The length of the CDR3 is 15 residues. Germline V lookup: CDR1 MNHEY, CDR2 SMNVEV (reference sequence). Trimming cost V 6 bases and J 3 bases; bases outside gene matches: 10. The CDR3 loop is CASSRRQGRDYGYTF. CDR3 bases: TGTGCCAGCAGCAGACGACAGGGCCGAGACTATGGCTACACCTTC.

For this clone: Other DNA variants within this sample encode the same CDR3. The V and J genes are TRBV20-1 and TRBJ1-2; D is uncertain. V gave up 5 bases and J gave up 2 bases, with 6 bases separating them. Per the germline V gene, CDR1 is DFQATT and CDR2 is SNEGSKA (reference sequence). The CDR3 is made up of 11 amino acids. The CDR3 DNA follows: TGCAGTGCTTCGGAGAACTATGGCTACACCTTC. Its translation: CSASENYGYTF.

The V gene is TRBV6-5, the J gene TRBJ1-1; D may be TRBD1 (5 bases). This CDR3 comprises 15 residues. V was pared by 7 bases and J by 0 bases, with 15 bases between. The germline gives CDR1 MNHEY, CDR2 SVGAGI. CDR3 sequence: CASTPAGGLNTEAFF. The CDR3, as DNA: TGTGCCAGCACCCCCGCGGGGGGTTTGAACACTGAAGCTTTCTTT.

The chain carries TRBV2 and TRBJ1-3; D remains ambiguous. CDR1 and CDR2 (germline): SNHLY, FYNNEI. The ends were cut back, 4 bases at V and 0 bases at J, with 7 bases in the middle. The CDR3 runs to 14 residues. The CDR3 reads CASSARSSGNTIYF. Here the CDR3 DNA reads TGTGCCAGCAGTGCAAGGAGCTCTGGAAACACCATATATTTT.

With regard to this clone: Germline and junction disagree at one end, which may indicate a read error. The chain employs TRBV5-1 and TRBJ2-7, with TRBD2 identical over 11 bases. The germline CDR1 and CDR2 sequences are SGHRS and YFSETQ. The CDR3 sequence is 14 residues long. CDR3 in DNA: TGCGCCAGCAGCTTGGGGCTAGCGGGGGGACTCGTGCACTTC. This translates into CASSLGLAGGLVHF. The whole variable domain, remainder taken from reference TRBV5-1 and TRBJ2-7, is KAGVTQTPRYLIKTRGQQVTLSCSPISGHRSVSWYQQTPGQGLQFLFEYFSETQRNKGNFPGRFSGRQFSNSRSEMNVSTLELGDSALYLCASSLGLAGGLVHFGPGTRLTVT.

The chain has TRBV5-1 and TRBJ1-1; the D is unclear. Germline V CDR1 and CDR2: SGHRS, YFSETQ. The CDR3 is made up of 15 amino acids. V dropped 8 bases and J dropped 0 bases, with 17 bases sitting between them. The CDR3 DNA is TGCGCCAGTTGTCCGGGGAGAGGTATGAACACTGAAGCTTTCTTT. Protein product: CASCPGRGMNTEAFF.

J is TRBJ1-2 and V is TRBV2, with TRBD1 identical over 7 bases. The length of the CDR3 is 13 residues. The germline V gene has CDR1 SNHLY and CDR2 FYNNEI. V was clipped by 6 bases and J by 8 bases; unmatched bases: 9. CDR3 residues: CASSDNRGRGYTF. For the CDR3, the DNA is TGTGCCAGCAGCGATAACAGGGGCCGGGGCTACACCTTC.